One and the same sample provided the 4 T cell receptor beta chains below, sequenced in a study of T cell responses to AZD1222 COVID-19 vaccine. TCRdb's copy holds only in-frame clones and misses some; the assay was immunoSEQ multiplex PCR. The sample consists of approximately 100,000 clones, 93% of them appearing once. The sample in question was peripheral blood, obtained on day 0 of AZD1222 vaccination. These receptors were taken from an adult in good health.

The chain couples TRBV28 to TRBJ2-5; D is unresolved. Trimming pared 2 bases from V and 5 bases from J, leaving 6 bases between. The CDR3 is made up of 12 amino acids. CDR1 and CDR2 from the germline V gene are MDHEN and SYDVKM. The CDR3, as DNA: TGTGCCAGCAGTTTAAGCCGTGAGACCCAGTACTTC. It specifies CASSLSRETQYF.

This clone has just one count. The rearrangement joins TRBV29-1 to TRBJ1-3; D is possibly TRBD1 (5 bases). CDR1 is SQVTM and CDR2 is ANQGSEA in the germline V gene. There are 13 residues in the CDR3. V dropped 5 bases and J dropped 4 bases, with 12 bases sitting between them. The CDR3 DNA reads TGCAGCGTTACCGGCGGGGCCGGAAACACCATATATTTT. This gives the protein CSVTGGAGNTIYF.

The CDR3 loop reads CASSPQGQGSSYEQYF. In DNA form, the CDR3 reads TGTGCCAGCAGCCCCCAGGGACAGGGAAGCTCCTACGAGCAGTACTTC. The J gene is TRBJ2-7, the V gene TRBV9; TRBD1 aligns across 9 bases. After removal of 4 bases from V and 0 bases from J, the junction contained 8 bases not matched to a gene. This CDR3 comprises 16 residues. Germline CDR1 and CDR2: SGDLS and YYNGEE.

Comment on this clone: Other nucleotide sequences in the sample specify the same CDR3. The gene calls are TRBV28 and TRBJ1-5, with D uncertain. The V gene's germline CDR1 is MDHEN and CDR2 SYDVKM. The CDR3 is 12 residues long. V lost 6 bases and J 0 bases, leaving 3 bases between the germline ends. CDR3 loop: CASRGSNQPQHF. The CDR3 nucleotides are TGTGCCAGCAGAGGTAGCAATCAGCCCCAGCATTTT. Filled out from reference TRBV28 and TRBJ1-5, the complete variable domain reads DVKVTQSSRYLVKRTGEKVFLECVQDMDHENMFWYRQDPGLGLRLIYFSYDVKMKEKGDIPEGYSVSREKKERFSLILESASTNQTSMYLCASRGSNQPQHFGDGTRLSIL.